The subject of this entry is one T cell receptor beta chain. The antigen is not known. Using immunoSEQ multiplex PCR, the repertoire was profiled, and TCRdb retains in-frame clones only, with some absent. This repertoire shows 950,000 to 1,100,000 clones, around four fifths found once; its top ten account for approximately 1.3%. This sample was included in a study of shared clonotypes between healthy human individuals. Study-level results: Against clonotypes common to all four donors, non-shared ones had lower generation probabilities.

Each donor was a Caucasian adult residing in Nashville, Tennessee. The CDR3 is 12 amino acids. V was cut by 7 bases and J by 0 bases, with 6 bases left in between. CDR1 MNHEY and CDR2 SMNVEV come from the germline V gene (reference sequence). What was sequenced was memory CD4+ T cells sorted from blood. Regarding subset: CD45RA-negative fraction. The sequence came from a man aged 18 to 30 in good health. The chain carries TRBV27 and TRBJ1-2; D is unclear. In nucleotides, the CDR3 is TGTGCCAGCAAGAAGGCTAACTATGGCTACACCTTC. This gives the protein CASKKANYGYTF.